This T cell receptor beta chain came from a study of cytomegalovirus exposure and HLA in healthy donors (dated by TCRdb to the late 2010s). Regarding the complete study: An earlier analysis of several hundred of the donors reported 250 to 350 Gb of sequence data and 100 million to 120 million unique TCR beta sequences obtained from about 179 million T cells. Approximately 330 gigabases of sequencing data and 75 million to 85 million unique TCR sequences made up an early release that covered approximately 620 HLA-typed donors. The genetic ancestry cluster associated with self-reported Caucasian donors included 81% of the approximately 400 genotyped donors. Donor age, sex, ethnicity and CMV serostatus were compiled together with the repertoire data. A later analysis re-examined previously published TCR beta repertoires from around 670 donors and added high-resolution HLA genotyping to investigate patterns of TCR occurrence. To predict cytomegalovirus infection status, the study combined high-throughput TCR immunosequencing, statistical association of individual TCRs with disease status, and machine learning. Every repertoire in the discovery cohort had been generated on one and the same sequencing platform. In the later analysis, no new phenotypic data were used to find candidate immune exposures; instead, reliance was placed on TCR beta sequences and their occurrence across donors. A later genetic analysis used genome-wide SNP genotypes for about 65% of the roughly 670 donors, treating that subset as a discovery cohort. Along with the roughly 670-subject first cohort, a separate validation cohort of some 130 different subjects was used. A handful of DR-DQ haplotypes were handled as single units for association and clustering because linkage in the cohort was strong. Typing coverage differed by locus: A, B, C, DRB1 and DQB1 were typed in roughly 620-640 donors, DQA1 in about 500, DPA1 in 606, and DPB1 in around 440. On average, roughly 240,000 unique TCR beta nucleotide sequences were sequenced per donor among about 400 genotyped donors of the cohort, with roughly 18% of those sequences being non-productive. The study used immunosequencing to profile the T cell repertoires of around 600 subjects and linked those repertoires to cytomegalovirus serostatus. Class I and class II HLA loci were covered by the typing at four-digit resolution. The study aimed to test whether cataloging public T cell receptors could reveal signatures of past pathogen exposure. To decide whether each TCR beta V gene segment behaved as functional or pseudogenic, an earlier analysis of fewer than 750 of the donors relied on high-throughput TCR beta sequencing. The research as a whole found: A further reported finding was that TCR beta sequences accurately predicted the HLA-A and HLA-B alleles for most subjects in the first cohort. In vitro tests confirmed that a few of the cytomegalovirus-associated TCR beta chains recognize cytomegalovirus antigens. In a later genetic analysis, fewer N-insertions in productive TCRs were reported among donors in an Asian-associated ancestry cluster than the roughly 710-donor mean. The classifier was reported to diagnose cytomegalovirus status with high specificity and sensitivity in both the original and validation cohorts. The study listed 164 TCR beta chains as associated with cytomegalovirus. While some public TCRs were present in many individuals, most TCR sequences turned up only very rarely across donors. Most CMV-associated TCR beta chains appeared to be HLA-restricted in a later analysis, and the HLA associations seemed to be driven largely by CMV exposure. In a later genetic analysis, a missense DCLRE1C variant was associated with V-gene and J-gene trimming of TCR beta chains, and the association was replicated in an independent cohort. Roughly uniform sequencing depth across donors was assumed in presence/absence analyses, although this assumption may not hold. An earlier analysis of around 540 of the donors showed that most TCR beta V segments appeared in productive rearrangements either about 87% or about 30% of the time, which broadly matched IMGT annotations. The 87-base-pair reads could not distinguish some IMGT-functional V segments, including TRBV6-2 and TRBV6-3, so those segments were excluded. In this cohort, only TCR beta chains were sequenced, and detectable features were limited by the absence of alpha or paired-chain data. According to a later analysis, TCR association rates differed among HLA loci, with DRB1 alleles showing the most associated TCRs and HLA-C alleles showing the fewest. The authors suggested that the approach could potentially be extended to other disease states and immunological phenotypes. Because some donors lacked HLA typing at each locus, the association tests relied only on the typed subset. Because counts were too low, roughly 16 rarely observed V segments, including chromosome 9 orphons, were excluded from the earlier analysis of several hundred of the donors. CMV serostatus was the only immune exposure information available for the cohort. Specific HLA alleles were associated with about 17,000 TCR beta sequences at a false discovery rate of 0.05 in a later analysis. A cluster of highly shared sequence variants was judged likely to represent a technical artifact of the sequencing pipeline. When HLA alleles, especially DR and DQ, strongly co-occurred, TCR associations were difficult to assign to individual alleles. Correlated functional status among segregating V segments might reflect linkage disequilibrium, but an unknown experimental factor could not be ruled out. A later analysis found that HLA-associated TCR beta chains were more clonally expanded and had lower generation probabilities than equally common non-associated chains. According to a later analysis, parvovirus B19, influenza, CMV and Epstein-Barr virus appeared linked to several top co-occurrence clusters.

Library preparation was by the immunoSEQ multiplex PCR assay. For the multiplex PCR, a mixture combining 60 forward primers for TCR Vbeta segments and 13 reverse primers for TCR Jbeta segments was used. The CDR3 region of rearranged TCR beta genes was amplified from genomic DNA by a multiplex PCR assay. The amplified TCR beta libraries were sequenced on the Illumina HiSeq System as 87-base-pair reads. In the paper's pipeline: In a later analysis, some 80 million unique TCR beta chains were counted across the 500 to 850 repertoires, and roughly 9.9 million of these chains were shared by at least two donors. To remove PCR and sequencing errors, raw reads were error-corrected and collapsed into unique sequences using a nearest-neighbor algorithm that merged closely related sequences. V, D and J gene segments were assigned by aligning CDR3 sequences to IMGT reference sequences. For a sequence to be retained, at least a six-nucleotide match to both a V gene segment and a J gene segment was required. Rearrangements were classified as productive when the CDR3 lacked stop codons and remained in frame with V and J, and all other rearrangements were classified as non-productive. CDR3 was defined according to IMGT convention as the region running from the second conserved V-encoded cysteine to the conserved J-encoded phenylalanine. In an earlier analysis of 550 to 650 of the donors, sequences lacking an unambiguous match to a single V gene segment were excluded. In an earlier analysis of some 590 of the donors, V segments were called functional above 56.7% productive rearrangements and were called segregating when the between-donor standard deviation exceeded 5%. A statistical classification framework was built for diagnosing cytomegalovirus status from the catalog of TCR beta chain sequences. In a later analysis, V and J genes were assigned by comparing TCR nucleotide sequences against IMGT/GENE-DB human TR gene sequences. A later analysis assigned CDR3 sequences and most-parsimonious VDJ recombination scenarios with the TCRdist pipeline. In a later analysis, every TCR beta chain was defined by the combination of its CDR3 amino acid sequence and its V-gene family, and reads without a unique V-gene family were dropped. In a later analysis, approximately 590 highly shared, low-generation-probability nucleotide sequences were removed to address suspected cross-contamination and a sequencing artifact. In a later analysis, a clonal expansion index for each public chain was calculated from normalized within-repertoire ranks of inferred template counts. In a later analysis, generation probabilities were computed with a VDJ recombination model fitted to out-of-frame rearrangements, and the resulting probabilities were checked against IGoR. In a later analysis, hypergeometric tests were used to score TCR-TCR, TCR-HLA and TCR-CMV co-occurrence, with a repertoire-size bias correction applied to TCR pairs. False discovery rates were estimated in a later analysis by permuting HLA or CMV assignments 20 times. In a later analysis, co-occurring TCRs were grouped using DBSCAN, and TCRdist sequence similarity was added for clustering within HLA-allele-positive subsets. Repertoires with fewer than 30,000 or more than 120,000 public chains, plus five repertoires with anomalous nucleotide sharing, were excluded from co-occurrence clustering. TCRdb obtained this table from immuneACCESS and retained in-frame rearrangements with V and J assigned. These tables miss some clones; where compared with another copy, unresolved V genes account for less than half of the shortfall, and the remainder is unexplained. From that table come the V and J calls and clone size; the DNA was used to work out D and trimming. Here the sample has roughly 200,000 clones; around 74% occur a single time. Approximately 2.9% of the sample goes to the ten largest clones.

The CDR3 numbers 17 residues from cysteine through phenylalanine. The CDR3 DNA has 51 bases and is translated from base 1. V has 6 bases trimmed and J has 0 bases trimmed; junction bases matching no gene number 14. Based on the germline V gene, the CDR1 and CDR2 sequences are SGHRS and YFSETQ. In total, just over 650 healthy bone marrow donors made up the cohort. All cohort members were sampled while nominally healthy, although unrecorded immune exposures were likely present. The donor tested CMV seronegative and was one of the 352 seronegative cohort members. Each donor provided a peripheral blood sample, and peripheral blood mononuclear cells were used for TCR beta sequencing. Genomic DNA extraction from the blood cell samples was performed with the Qiagen DNeasy Blood Extraction Kit. In regard to this clone: The target of this receptor is not known. Base qualities are missing; no much larger clone stands one base away.

The sample comprised PBMCs. The chain is encoded by TRBV5-1 joined to TRBJ2-7; TRBD2 aligns with 8 central bases. This receptor was identified in a male donor in good health and CMV-seronegative. The CDR3 in this case is CASTPGGLAGDSYEQYF. The nucleotide sequence is TGCGCCAGCACCCCTGGTGGGCTAGCGGGCGACTCCTACGAGCAGTACTTC.